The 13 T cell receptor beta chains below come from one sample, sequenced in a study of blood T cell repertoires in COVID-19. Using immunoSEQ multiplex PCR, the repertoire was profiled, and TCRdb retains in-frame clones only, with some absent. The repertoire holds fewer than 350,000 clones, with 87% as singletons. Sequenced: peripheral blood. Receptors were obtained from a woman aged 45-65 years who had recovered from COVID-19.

This chain's CDR3 is CASRTYRYTEAFF. The CDR3 nucleotides are TGTGCCAGCAGAACTTACAGGTACACTGAAGCTTTCTTT. This chain joins TRBV12-3 or TRBV12-4 and TRBJ1-1, with D perhaps matching TRBD1 (5 bases). Trimming cost V 6 bases and J 3 bases, with 11 bases left between them. The CDR3 is 13 residues long.

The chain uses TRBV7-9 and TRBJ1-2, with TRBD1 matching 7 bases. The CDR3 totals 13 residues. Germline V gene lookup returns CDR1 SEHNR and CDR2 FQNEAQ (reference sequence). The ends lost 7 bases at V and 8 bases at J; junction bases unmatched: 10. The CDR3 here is CASTSGQWKGYTF. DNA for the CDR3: TGTGCCAGCACCTCGGGACAGTGGAAGGGCTACACCTTC.

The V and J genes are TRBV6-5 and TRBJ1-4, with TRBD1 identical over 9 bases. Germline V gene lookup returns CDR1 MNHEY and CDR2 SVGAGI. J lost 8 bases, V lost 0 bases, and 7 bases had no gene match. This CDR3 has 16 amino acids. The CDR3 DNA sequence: TGTGCCAGCAGTTACTCGATCTCGGACAGGGGCGAAAAACTGTTTTTT. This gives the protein CASSYSISDRGEKLFF.

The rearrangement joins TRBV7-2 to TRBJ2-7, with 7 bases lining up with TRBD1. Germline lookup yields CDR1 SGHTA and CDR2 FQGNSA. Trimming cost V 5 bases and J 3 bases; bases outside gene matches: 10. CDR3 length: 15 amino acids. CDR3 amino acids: CASSRPDRSIYEQYF. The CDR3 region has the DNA TGTGCCAGCAGCAGACCGGACAGGTCTATCTACGAGCAGTACTTC.

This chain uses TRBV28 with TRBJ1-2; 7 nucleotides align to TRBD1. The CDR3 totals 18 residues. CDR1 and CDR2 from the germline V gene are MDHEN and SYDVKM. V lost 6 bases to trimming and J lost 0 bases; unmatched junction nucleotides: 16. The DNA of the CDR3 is TGTGCCAGCAGCCCGACAGGGAGAGTAAATCAGCCTAACTATGGCTACACCTTC. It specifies CASSPTGRVNQPNYGYTF.

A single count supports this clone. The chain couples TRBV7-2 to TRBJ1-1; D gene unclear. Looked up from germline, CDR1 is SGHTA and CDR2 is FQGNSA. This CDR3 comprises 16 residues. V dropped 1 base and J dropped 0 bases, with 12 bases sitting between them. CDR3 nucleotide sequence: TGTGCCAGCAGCTTAGGGTCGGGCGGGATGAACACTGAAGCTTTCTTT. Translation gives CASSLGSGGMNTEAFF.

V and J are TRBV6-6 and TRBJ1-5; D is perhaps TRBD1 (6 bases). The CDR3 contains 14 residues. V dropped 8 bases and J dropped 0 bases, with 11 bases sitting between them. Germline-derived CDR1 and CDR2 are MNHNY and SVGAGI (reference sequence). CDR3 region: CASGQSNSNQPQHF. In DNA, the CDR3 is TGTGCCAGCGGACAGAGCAATAGCAATCAGCCCCAGCATTTT.

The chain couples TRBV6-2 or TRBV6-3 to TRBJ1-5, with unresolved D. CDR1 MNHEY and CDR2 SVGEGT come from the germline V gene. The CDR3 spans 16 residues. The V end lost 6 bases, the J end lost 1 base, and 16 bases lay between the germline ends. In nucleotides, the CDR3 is TGTGCCAGCAGCTATCCGCCGGGGAGGAGCAATCAGCCCCAGCATTTT. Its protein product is CASSYPPGRSNQPQHF.

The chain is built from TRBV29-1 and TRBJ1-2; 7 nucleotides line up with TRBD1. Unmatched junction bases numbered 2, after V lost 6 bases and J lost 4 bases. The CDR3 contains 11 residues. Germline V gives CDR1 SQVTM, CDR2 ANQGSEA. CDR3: CSVGTVYGYTF. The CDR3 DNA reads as TGCAGCGTGGGGACAGTCTATGGCTACACCTTC. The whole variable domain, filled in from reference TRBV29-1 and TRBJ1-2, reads SAVISQKPSRDICQRGTSLTIQCQVDSQVTMMFWYRQQPGQSLTLIATANQGSEATYESGFVIDKFPISRPNLTFSTLTVSNMSPEDSSIYLCSVGTVYGYTFGSGTRLTVV.

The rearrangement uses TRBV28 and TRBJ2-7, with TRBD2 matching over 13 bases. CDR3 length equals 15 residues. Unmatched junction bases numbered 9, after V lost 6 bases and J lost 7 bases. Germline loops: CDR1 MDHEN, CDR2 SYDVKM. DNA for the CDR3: TGTGCCAGCAGGGGACAGGGACTAGCGGGAACGGAGCAGTACTTC. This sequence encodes CASRGQGLAGTEQYF.

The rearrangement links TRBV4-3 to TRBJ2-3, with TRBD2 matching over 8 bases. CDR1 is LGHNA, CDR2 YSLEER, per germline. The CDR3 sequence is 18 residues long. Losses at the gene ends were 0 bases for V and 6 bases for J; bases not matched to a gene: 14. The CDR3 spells CASSQEISAGGFSDTQYF. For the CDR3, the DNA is TGCGCCAGCAGCCAAGAGATATCGGCGGGAGGCTTTAGCGATACGCAGTATTTT.

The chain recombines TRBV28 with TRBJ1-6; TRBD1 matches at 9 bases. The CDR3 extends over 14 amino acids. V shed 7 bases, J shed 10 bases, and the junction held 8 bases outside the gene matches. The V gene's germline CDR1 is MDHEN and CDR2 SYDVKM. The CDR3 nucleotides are TGTGCCAGCATCCTTGACAGGGGGTACTCACCCCTCCACTTT. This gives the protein CASILDRGYSPLHF.

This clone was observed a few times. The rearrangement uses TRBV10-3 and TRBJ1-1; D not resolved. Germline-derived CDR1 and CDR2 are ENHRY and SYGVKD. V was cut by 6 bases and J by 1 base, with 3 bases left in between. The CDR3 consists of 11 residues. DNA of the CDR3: TGTGCCATCAGCCAGAACACTGAAGCTTTCTTT. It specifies CAISQNTEAFF.